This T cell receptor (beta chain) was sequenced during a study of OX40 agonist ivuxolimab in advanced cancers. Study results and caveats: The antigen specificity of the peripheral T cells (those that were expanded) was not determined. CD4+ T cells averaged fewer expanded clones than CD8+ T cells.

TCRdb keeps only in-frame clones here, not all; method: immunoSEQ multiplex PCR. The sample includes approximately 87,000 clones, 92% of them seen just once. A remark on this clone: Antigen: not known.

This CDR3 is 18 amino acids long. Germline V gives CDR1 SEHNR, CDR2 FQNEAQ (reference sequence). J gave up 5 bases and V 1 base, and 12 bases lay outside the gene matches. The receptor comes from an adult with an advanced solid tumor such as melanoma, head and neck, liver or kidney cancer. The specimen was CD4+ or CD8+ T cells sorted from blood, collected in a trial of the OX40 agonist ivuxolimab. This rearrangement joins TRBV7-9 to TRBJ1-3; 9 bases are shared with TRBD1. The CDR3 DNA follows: TGTGCCAGCAGCTTAGACGGTTGGGACAGGGTCGTTAGAAACACCATATATTTT. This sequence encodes CASSLDGWDRVVRNTIYF.